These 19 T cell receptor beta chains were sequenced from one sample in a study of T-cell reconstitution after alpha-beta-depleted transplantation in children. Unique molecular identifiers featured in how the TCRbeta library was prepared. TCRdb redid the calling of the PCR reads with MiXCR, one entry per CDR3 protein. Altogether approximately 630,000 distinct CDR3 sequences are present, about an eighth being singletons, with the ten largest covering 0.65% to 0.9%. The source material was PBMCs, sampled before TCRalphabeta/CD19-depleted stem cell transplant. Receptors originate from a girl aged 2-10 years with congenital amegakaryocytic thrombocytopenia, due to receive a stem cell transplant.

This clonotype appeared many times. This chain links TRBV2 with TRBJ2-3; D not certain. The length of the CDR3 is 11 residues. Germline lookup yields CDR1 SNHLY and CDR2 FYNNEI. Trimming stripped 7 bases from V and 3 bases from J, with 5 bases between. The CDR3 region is CASTVTDTQYF. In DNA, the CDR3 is TGTGCCAGCACCGTGACAGATACGCAGTATTTT.

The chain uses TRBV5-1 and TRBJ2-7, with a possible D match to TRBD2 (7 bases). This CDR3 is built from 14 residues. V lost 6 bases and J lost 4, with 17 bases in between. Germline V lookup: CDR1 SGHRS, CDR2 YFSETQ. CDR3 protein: CASTVGGGGYEQYF. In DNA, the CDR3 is TGCGCCAGCACCGTTGGGGGGGGCGGTTACGAGCAGTACTTC.

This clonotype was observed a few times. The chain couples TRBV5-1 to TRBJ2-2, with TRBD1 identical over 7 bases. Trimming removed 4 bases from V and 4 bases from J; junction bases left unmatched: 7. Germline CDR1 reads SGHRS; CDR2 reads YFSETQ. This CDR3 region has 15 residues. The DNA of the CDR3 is TGCGCCAGCAGCGGCCGGGACAGCCCCACCGGGGAGCTGTTTTTT. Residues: CASSGRDSPTGELFF.

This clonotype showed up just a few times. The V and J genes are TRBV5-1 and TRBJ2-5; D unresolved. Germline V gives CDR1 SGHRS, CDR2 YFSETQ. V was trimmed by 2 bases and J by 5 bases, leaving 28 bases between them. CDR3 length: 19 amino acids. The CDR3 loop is CASSFFSPRPALGEETQYF. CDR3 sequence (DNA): TGCGCCAGCAGCTTCTTTTCTCCTCGCCCGGCCCTAGGAGAGGAGACCCAGTACTTC. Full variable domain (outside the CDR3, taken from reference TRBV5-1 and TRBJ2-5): KAGVTQTPRYLIKTRGQQVTLSCSPISGHRSVSWYQQTPGQGLQFLFEYFSETQRNKGNFPGRFSGRQFSNSRSEMNVSTLELGDSALYLCASSFFSPRPALGEETQYFGPGTRLLVL.

CDR3 sequence (DNA): TGTGCCAGCAGCTTTTATCGAGGGGACGGGGAGCTGTTTTTT. This encodes CASSFYRGDGELFF. V usage is TRBV7-9 and J usage is TRBJ2-2; tentatively, D is TRBD1 or TRBD2 (5 bases each). CDR3 size: 14 residues. V was pared by 3 bases and J by 7 bases, with 12 bases between. CDR1 and CDR2 (germline): SEHNR, FQNEAQ (reference sequence).

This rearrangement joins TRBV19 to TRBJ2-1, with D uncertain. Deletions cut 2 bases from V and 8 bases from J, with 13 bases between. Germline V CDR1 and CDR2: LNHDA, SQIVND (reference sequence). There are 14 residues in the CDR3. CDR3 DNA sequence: TGTGCCAGTAGTATAAGCTTGACGTGGGATGAGCAGTTCTTC. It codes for CASSISLTWDEQFF.

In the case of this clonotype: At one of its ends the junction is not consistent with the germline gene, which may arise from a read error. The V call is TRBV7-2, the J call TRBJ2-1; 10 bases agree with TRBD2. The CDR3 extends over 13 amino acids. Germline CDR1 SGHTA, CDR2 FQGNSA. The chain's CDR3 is CASSTRTSGPLIF. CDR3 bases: TGTGCCAGCAGCACCAGGACTAGCGGACCCCTCATCTTC.

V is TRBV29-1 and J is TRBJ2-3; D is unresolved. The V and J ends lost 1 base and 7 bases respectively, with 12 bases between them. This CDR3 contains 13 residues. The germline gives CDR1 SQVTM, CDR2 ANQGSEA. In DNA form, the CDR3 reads TGCAGCGTTGAAGGGGGTGGAATGAATACGCAGTATTTT. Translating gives CSVEGGGMNTQYF.

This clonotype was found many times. This CDR3 reads CASSVGLADYEQYF. CDR3 DNA: TGTGCCAGCAGCGTAGGACTAGCGGACTACGAGCAGTACTTC. The V gene is TRBV9, the J gene TRBJ2-7; 9 bases are shared with TRBD2. Germline-derived CDR1 and CDR2 are SGDLS and YYNGEE. V dropped 0 bases and J dropped 3; count of bases not matched to a gene: 1. This CDR3 has 14 amino acids.

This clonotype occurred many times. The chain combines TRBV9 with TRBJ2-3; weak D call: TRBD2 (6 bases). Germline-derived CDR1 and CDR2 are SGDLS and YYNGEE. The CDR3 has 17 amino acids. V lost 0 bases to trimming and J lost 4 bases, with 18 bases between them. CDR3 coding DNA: TGTGCCAGCAGCGTAGATCGGGAGCTGGGTCAAGCAGATACGCAGTATTTT. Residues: CASSVDRELGQADTQYF.

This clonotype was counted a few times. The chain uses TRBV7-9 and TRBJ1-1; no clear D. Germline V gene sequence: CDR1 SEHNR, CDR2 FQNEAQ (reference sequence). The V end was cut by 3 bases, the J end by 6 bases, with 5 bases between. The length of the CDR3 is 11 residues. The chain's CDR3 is CASSFQAEAFF. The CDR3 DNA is TGTGCCAGCAGCTTTCAGGCTGAAGCTTTCTTT. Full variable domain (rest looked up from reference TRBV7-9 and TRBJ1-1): DTGVSQNPRHKITKRGQNVTFRCDPISEHNRLYWYRQTLGQGPEFLTYFQNEAQLEKSRLLSDRFSAERPKGSFSTLEIQRTEQGDSAMYLCASSFQAEAFFGQGTRLTVV.

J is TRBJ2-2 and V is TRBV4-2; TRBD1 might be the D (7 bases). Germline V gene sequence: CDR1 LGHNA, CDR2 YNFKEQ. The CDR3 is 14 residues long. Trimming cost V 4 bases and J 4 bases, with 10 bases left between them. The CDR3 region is CASSPGGITGELFF. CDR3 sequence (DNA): TGTGCCAGCAGCCCAGGGGGGATCACCGGGGAGCTGTTTTTT.

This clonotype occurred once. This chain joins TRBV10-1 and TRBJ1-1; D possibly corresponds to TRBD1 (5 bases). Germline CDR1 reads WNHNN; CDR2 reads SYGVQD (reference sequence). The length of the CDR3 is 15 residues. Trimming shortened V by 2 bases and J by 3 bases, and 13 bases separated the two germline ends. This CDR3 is CASSEMREGDTEAFF. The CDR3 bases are TGCGCCAGCAGTGAGATGCGAGAAGGGGACACTGAAGCTTTCTTT.

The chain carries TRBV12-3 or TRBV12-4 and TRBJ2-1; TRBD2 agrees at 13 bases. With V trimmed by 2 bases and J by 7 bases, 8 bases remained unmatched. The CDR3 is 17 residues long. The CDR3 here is CASSLRLTSGRGNEQFF. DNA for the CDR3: TGTGCCAGCAGTTTACGCCTTACTAGCGGGAGGGGGAATGAGCAGTTCTTC.

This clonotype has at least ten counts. The CDR3 reads CASSQRLAGDHEQFF. The CDR3 DNA reads as TGCGCCAGCAGCCAGCGACTAGCGGGAGATCATGAGCAGTTCTTC. The chain recombines TRBV10-2 with TRBJ2-1; 12 bases line up with TRBD2. The V segment lost 6 bases and the J segment 8 bases; nucleotides outside the gene matches: 8. The CDR3 consists of 15 residues. Germline assignment: CDR1 WSHSY and CDR2 SAAADI.

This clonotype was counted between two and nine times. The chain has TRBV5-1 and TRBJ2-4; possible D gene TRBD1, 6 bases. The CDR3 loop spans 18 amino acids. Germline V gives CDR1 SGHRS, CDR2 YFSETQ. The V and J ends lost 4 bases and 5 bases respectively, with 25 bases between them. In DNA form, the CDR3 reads TGCGCCAGCAGCATCCCCCTTCACCGTACAGGGAACGAAAACATTCAGTACTTC. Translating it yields CASSIPLHRTGNENIQYF.

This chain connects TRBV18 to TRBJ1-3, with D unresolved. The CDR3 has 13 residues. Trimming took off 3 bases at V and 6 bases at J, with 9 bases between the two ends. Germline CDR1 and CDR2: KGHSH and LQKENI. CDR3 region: CASSPALVNTIYF. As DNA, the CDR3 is TGTGCCAGCTCACCTGCCCTCGTAAACACCATATATTTT.

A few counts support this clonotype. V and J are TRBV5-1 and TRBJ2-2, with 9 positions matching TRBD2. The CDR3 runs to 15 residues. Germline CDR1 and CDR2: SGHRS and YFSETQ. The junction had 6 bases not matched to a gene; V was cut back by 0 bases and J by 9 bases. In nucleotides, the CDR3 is TGCGCCAGCAGCTTGGGTCTAGCGGGAAGATGGGAGCTGTTTTTT. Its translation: CASSLGLAGRWELFF.

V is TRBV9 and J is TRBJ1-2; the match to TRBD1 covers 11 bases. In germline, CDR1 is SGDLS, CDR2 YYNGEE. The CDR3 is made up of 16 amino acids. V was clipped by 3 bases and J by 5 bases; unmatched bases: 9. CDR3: CASSDSGTGGLYGYTF. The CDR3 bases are TGTGCCAGCAGCGATTCCGGGACAGGGGGTCTATATGGCTACACCTTC.